This T cell receptor beta chain stems from a study of cytomegalovirus exposure and HLA in healthy donors (dated by TCRdb to the late 2010s). With respect to the entire study: In an earlier analysis of some 610 of the donors, under 300 Gb of sequence data and some 120 million unique TCR beta sequences from 150 million to 200 million T cells were reported. Across approximately 420 genotyped donors of the cohort, an average of about 240,000 unique TCR beta nucleotide sequences per donor were sequenced, and roughly 20% of those sequences were non-productive. All discovery cohort repertoires had been generated using a single sequencing platform. Class I and class II HLA loci were covered by the typing at four-digit resolution. The number of typed donors differed by locus: roughly 629-640 for A, B, C, DRB1 and DQB1; 522 for DQA1; over 600 for DPA1; and roughly 490 for DPB1. Alongside the repertoire data, information on donor age, sex, ethnicity and CMV serostatus was compiled. In a later analysis, previously published TCR beta repertoires from 550 to 750 donors were re-analyzed and high-resolution HLA genotyping was added so that TCR occurrence patterns could be studied. The later analysis used no new phenotypic data to find candidate immune exposures, relying instead on TCR beta sequences and their occurrence across donors. An earlier analysis of around 580 of the donors used high-throughput TCR beta sequencing to judge whether each TCR beta V gene segment behaved as functional or pseudogenic. Besides the first cohort of 666 subjects, a separate validation cohort made up of over 95 different subjects was used. Because of strong linkage in the cohort, four or five DR-DQ haplotypes were treated as single units for association and clustering. The genetic ancestry cluster associated with self-reported Caucasian donors included approximately 85% of the roughly 380 genotyped donors. An early release that covered fewer than 800 HLA-typed donors contained approximately 300 gigabases of sequencing data and around 85 million unique TCR sequences. To predict cytomegalovirus infection status, the study brought together high-throughput TCR immunosequencing, statistical association of individual TCRs with disease status, and machine learning. The study was designed to test whether signatures of past pathogen exposure could be identified by cataloging public T cell receptors. The T cell repertoires of 670 or so subjects were profiled by immunosequencing and related to cytomegalovirus serostatus. A later genetic analysis took genome-wide SNP genotypes for 398 of the 666 donors and used that subset as a discovery cohort.

General study outcomes and caveats: Sequencing depth was assumed to be roughly uniform across donors in the presence/absence analyses, though that assumption may not hold. The earlier analysis of almost 600 of the donors excluded around 17 rarely observed V segments, including chromosome 9 orphons, because counts were too low. Compared with equally common non-associated chains, HLA-associated TCR beta chains in a later analysis were more clonally expanded and had lower generation probabilities. Linkage disequilibrium might explain the correlated functional status among segregating V segments, but an unknown experimental factor could not be excluded. In vitro tests confirmed that a few of the cytomegalovirus-associated TCR beta chains recognize cytomegalovirus antigens. Across donors, most TCR sequences were observed very rarely, whereas some public TCRs were present in many individuals. According to a later analysis, most CMV-associated TCR beta chains appeared to be HLA-restricted, and the HLA associations seemed to be driven largely by CMV exposure. Because HLA typing was unavailable for some donors at each locus, only the typed subset was used in association tests. The cohort was sequenced for TCR beta chains only, and without alpha or paired-chain data the features that could be detected were limited. The study gave a list of 150 to 200 TCR beta chains associated with cytomegalovirus. The classifier was reported to diagnose cytomegalovirus status with high specificity and sensitivity in both the original and validation cohorts. A later genetic analysis associated a missense DCLRE1C variant with V-gene and J-gene trimming of TCR beta chains, and an independent cohort replicated the association. The sequencing pipeline was judged likely to have produced a cluster of highly shared sequence variants as a technical artifact. Because the 87-base-pair reads could not distinguish some IMGT-functional V segments, including TRBV6-2 and TRBV6-3, those segments were excluded. In an earlier analysis of more than 450 of the donors, most TCR beta V segments were observed in productive rearrangements about 87% or about 30% of the time, broadly matching IMGT annotations. According to a later genetic analysis, donors in an Asian-associated ancestry cluster had fewer N-insertions in productive TCRs than the approximately 670-donor mean. The only immune exposure information available for the cohort was CMV serostatus. The authors suggested that the approach could potentially be generalized to other disease states and immunological phenotypes. In a later analysis, TCR association rates were found to vary across HLA loci, with the most associated TCRs seen for DRB1 alleles and the fewest for HLA-C alleles. When HLA alleles, especially DR and DQ, strongly co-occurred, TCR associations were difficult to assign to individual alleles. According to a later analysis, parvovirus B19, influenza, CMV and Epstein-Barr virus appeared linked to several top co-occurrence clusters. A further reported finding was that TCR beta sequences accurately predicted the HLA-A and HLA-B alleles for most subjects in the first cohort. At a false discovery rate of 0.05, a later analysis linked 16,951 TCR beta sequences to specific HLA alleles.

The cohort was made up of 500 to 850 healthy bone marrow donors. At the time of sampling, all cohort members were nominally healthy, though unrecorded immune exposures were likely present. The donor tested CMV seronegative, placing the donor among the 350 or so seronegative members of the cohort. A peripheral blood sample was provided by each donor, and peripheral blood mononuclear cells were used for TCR beta sequencing. The Qiagen DNeasy Blood Extraction Kit was used to extract genomic DNA from the blood cell samples. This clone was found once. Its antigen remains unidentified. There are no base qualities to consult, and no much larger clone falls within one base. The germline V gene gives CDR1 as MGHDK and CDR2 as SYGVNS. For this chain, trimming is 6 bases at the V end and 3 bases at the J end, and the number of junction bases without a gene match is 5. The CDR3 runs 14 amino acids, cysteine and phenylalanine included. Here the CDR3 DNA is all that survives: 42 bases in frame from base 1.

The receptor library was made with the immunoSEQ multiplex PCR assay. For the multiplex PCR, a mixture combining 60 forward primers for TCR Vbeta segments and 13 reverse primers for TCR Jbeta segments was used. Amplification of the CDR3 region of rearranged TCR beta genes was performed with a multiplex PCR assay on genomic DNA. The amplified TCR beta libraries were sequenced on the Illumina HiSeq System as 87-base-pair reads. Per the original workflow: A later analysis counted some 74 million unique TCR beta chains across the 650 to 700 repertoires, and about 10 million of these chains were shared by at least two donors. Raw reads were error-corrected and collapsed into unique sequences by a nearest-neighbor algorithm in which closely related sequences were merged to remove PCR and sequencing errors. CDR3 sequences were aligned to IMGT reference sequences to assign V, D and J gene segments. For a sequence to be retained, at least a six-nucleotide match to both a V gene segment and a J gene segment was required. Rearrangements were classified as productive when the CDR3 lacked stop codons and remained in frame with V and J, and all other rearrangements were classified as non-productive. CDR3 was defined by IMGT convention, running from the second conserved V-encoded cysteine to the conserved J-encoded phenylalanine. The earlier analysis of about 590 of the donors excluded sequences that lacked an unambiguous match to a single V gene segment. An earlier analysis of some 500 of the donors classified V segments as functional when productive rearrangements were above 56.7% and as segregating when the standard deviation between donors was above 5%. A statistical classification framework was built for diagnosing cytomegalovirus status from the catalog of TCR beta chain sequences. In a later analysis, TCR nucleotide sequences were compared against IMGT/GENE-DB human TR gene sequences so that V and J genes could be assigned. Using the TCRdist pipeline, a later analysis assigned CDR3 sequences along with most-parsimonious VDJ recombination scenarios. In a later analysis, each TCR beta chain was defined by its CDR3 amino acid sequence together with its V-gene family, and reads without a unique V-gene family were excluded. In a later analysis, 550 to 650 highly shared, low-generation-probability nucleotide sequences were removed to address suspected cross-contamination and a sequencing artifact. In a later analysis, a clonal expansion index was calculated for each public chain from normalized within-repertoire ranks of inferred template counts. A later analysis computed generation probabilities with a VDJ recombination model fitted to out-of-frame rearrangements, and checked the results against IGoR. A later analysis scored TCR-TCR, TCR-HLA and TCR-CMV co-occurrence with hypergeometric tests, applying a repertoire-size bias correction to TCR pairs. To estimate false discovery rates, a later analysis permuted the HLA or CMV assignments 20 times. A later analysis grouped co-occurring TCRs with DBSCAN, adding TCRdist sequence similarity when clustering within HLA-allele-positive subsets. Repertoires with fewer than 30,000 or more than 120,000 public chains, plus five repertoires with anomalous nucleotide sharing, were excluded from co-occurrence clustering. This immuneACCESS table, as held by TCRdb, lists in-frame sequences with V and J called but not all clones. Of the missing ones, under half trace to an unresolved V gene in checked studies; the others have no known cause. V, J and clone size are taken as reported in that table, and D and trimming were inferred from the DNA itself. This sample lists 150,000 or so clones; around 67% were detected once. Approximately 1.6% of the sample is taken by the ten largest.

Sequencing input: PBMCs. The TCR was taken from a woman aged 18-29 years in good health and CMV-seronegative. The chain links TRBV25-1 with TRBJ2-5; TRBD2 aligns with 9 central bases. The DNA is TGTGCCAGCAGACTTAGCGGGAGTGAAGAGACCCAGTACTTC. Translated, it gives CASRLSGSEETQYF. The full variable domain, completed from the reference TRBV25-1 and TRBJ2-5 proteins outside the CDR3, reads EADIYQTPRYLVIGTGKKITLECSQTMGHDKMYWYQQDPGMELHLIHYSYGVNSTEKGDLSSESTVSRIRTEHFPLTLESARPSHTSQYLCASRLSGSEETQYFGPGTRLLVL.